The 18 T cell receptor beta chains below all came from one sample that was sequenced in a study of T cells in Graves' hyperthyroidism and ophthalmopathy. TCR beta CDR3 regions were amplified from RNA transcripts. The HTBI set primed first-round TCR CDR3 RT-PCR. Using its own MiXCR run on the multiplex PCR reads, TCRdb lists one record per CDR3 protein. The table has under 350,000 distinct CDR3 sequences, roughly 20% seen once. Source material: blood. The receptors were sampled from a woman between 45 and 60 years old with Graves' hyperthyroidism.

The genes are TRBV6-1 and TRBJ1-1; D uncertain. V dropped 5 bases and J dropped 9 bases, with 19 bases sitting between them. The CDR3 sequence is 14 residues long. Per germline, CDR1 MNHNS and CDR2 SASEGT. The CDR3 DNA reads TGTGCCAGCAGTTATACTAGCCACAGCCCCAAAGCTTTCTTT. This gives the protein CASSYTSHSPKAFF.

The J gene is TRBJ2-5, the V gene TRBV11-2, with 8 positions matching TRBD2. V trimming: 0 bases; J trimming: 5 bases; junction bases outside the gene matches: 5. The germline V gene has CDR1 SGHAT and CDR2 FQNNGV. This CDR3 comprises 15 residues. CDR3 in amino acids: CASSLEQPGGETQYF. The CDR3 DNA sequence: TGTGCCAGCAGCTTAGAGCAACCGGGGGGGGAGACCCAGTACTTC.

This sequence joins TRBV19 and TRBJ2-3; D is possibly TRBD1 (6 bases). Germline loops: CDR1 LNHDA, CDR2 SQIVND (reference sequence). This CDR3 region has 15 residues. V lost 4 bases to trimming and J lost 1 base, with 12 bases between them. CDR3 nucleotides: TGTGCCAGTAGTAGTTGGGGGCTCCGCACAGATACGCAGTATTTT. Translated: CASSSWGLRTDTQYF. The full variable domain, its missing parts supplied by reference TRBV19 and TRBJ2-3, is DGGITQSPKYLFRKEGQNVTLSCEQNLNHDAMYWYRQDPGQGLRLIYYSQIVNDFQKGDIAEGYSVSREKKESFPLTVTSAQKNPTAFYLCASSSWGLRTDTQYFGPGTRLTVL.

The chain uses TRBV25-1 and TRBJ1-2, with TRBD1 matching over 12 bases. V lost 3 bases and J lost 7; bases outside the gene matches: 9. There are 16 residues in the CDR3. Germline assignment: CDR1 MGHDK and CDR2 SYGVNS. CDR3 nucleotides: TGTGCCAGCAGTGACTCCGGGACAGGGGGCTTATCTGGCTACACCTTC. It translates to CASSDSGTGGLSGYTF.

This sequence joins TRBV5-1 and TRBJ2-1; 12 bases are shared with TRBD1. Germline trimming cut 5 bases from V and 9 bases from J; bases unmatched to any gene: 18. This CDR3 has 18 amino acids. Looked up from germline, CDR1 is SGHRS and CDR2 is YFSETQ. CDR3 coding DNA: TGCGCCAGCAGTTCTACTCCGGGACAGGGGGCGCGATCAAGTGAGCAGTTCTTC. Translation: CASSSTPGQGARSSEQFF.

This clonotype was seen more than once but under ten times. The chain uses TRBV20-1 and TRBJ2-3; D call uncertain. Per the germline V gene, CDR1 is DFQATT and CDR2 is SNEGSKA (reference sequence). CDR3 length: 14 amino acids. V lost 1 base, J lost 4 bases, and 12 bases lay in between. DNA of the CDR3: TGCAGTGCTAGAGTGTACCACTTAGCAGATACGCAGTATTTT. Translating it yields CSARVYHLADTQYF.

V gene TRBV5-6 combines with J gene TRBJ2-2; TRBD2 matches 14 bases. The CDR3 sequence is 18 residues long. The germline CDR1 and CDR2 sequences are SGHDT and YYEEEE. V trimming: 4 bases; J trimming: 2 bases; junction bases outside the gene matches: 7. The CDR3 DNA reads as TGTGCCAGCAGCCTGCCGGGACTAGCGGGGGACAACACCGGGGAGCTGTTTTTT. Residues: CASSLPGLAGDNTGELFF.

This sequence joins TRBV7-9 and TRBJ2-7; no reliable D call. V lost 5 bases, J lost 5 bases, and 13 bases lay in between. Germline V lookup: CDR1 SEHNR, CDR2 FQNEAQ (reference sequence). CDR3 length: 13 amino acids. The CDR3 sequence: CASSPDLSHEQYF. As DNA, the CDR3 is TGTGCCAGCAGCCCCGACTTGTCCCACGAGCAGTACTTC. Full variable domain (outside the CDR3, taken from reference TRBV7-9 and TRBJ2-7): DTGVSQNPRHKITKRGQNVTFRCDPISEHNRLYWYRQTLGQGPEFLTYFQNEAQLEKSRLLSDRFSAERPKGSFSTLEIQRTEQGDSAMYLCASSPDLSHEQYFGPGTRLTVT.

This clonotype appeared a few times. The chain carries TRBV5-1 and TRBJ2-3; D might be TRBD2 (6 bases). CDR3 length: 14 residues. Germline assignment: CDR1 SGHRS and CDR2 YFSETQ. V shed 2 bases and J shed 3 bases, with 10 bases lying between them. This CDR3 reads CASSFQSGTDTQYF. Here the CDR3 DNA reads TGCGCCAGCAGCTTTCAGAGCGGGACAGATACGCAGTATTTT.

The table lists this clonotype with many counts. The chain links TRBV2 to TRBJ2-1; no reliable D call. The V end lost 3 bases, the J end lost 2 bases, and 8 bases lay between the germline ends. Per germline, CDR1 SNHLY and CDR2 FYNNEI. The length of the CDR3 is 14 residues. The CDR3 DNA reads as TGTGCCAGCAGTGAGTGGAGTCCCTACAATGAGCAGTTCTTC. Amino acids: CASSEWSPYNEQFF.

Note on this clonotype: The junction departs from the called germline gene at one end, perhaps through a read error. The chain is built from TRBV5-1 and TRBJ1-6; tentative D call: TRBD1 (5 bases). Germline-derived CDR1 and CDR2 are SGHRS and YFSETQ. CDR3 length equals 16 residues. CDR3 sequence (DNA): TGCGCCAGCAGCGCAGACGGAGGGGCCTACAATTCACCCCTCCACTTT. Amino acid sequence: CASSADGGAYNSPLHF.

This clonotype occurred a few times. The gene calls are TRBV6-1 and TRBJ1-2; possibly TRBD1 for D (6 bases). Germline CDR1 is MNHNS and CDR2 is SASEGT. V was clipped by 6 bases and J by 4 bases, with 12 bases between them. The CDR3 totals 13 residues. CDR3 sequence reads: CASSFGQSYGYTF. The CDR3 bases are TGTGCCAGCAGCTTCGGACAGTCCTATGGCTACACCTTC.

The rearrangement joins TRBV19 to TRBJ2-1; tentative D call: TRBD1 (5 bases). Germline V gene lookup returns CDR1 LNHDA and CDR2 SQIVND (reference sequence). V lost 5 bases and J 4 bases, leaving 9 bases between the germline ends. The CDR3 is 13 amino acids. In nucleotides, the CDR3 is TGTGCCAGTAGTTCAGGGAATTACAATGAGCAGTTCTTC. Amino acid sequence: CASSSGNYNEQFF.

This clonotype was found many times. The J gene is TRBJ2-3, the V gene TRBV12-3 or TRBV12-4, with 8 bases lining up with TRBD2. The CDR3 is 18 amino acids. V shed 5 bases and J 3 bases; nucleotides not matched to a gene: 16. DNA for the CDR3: TGTGCCAGCAGTACCCTCCGGGGTAGCGGGGAAGGGACAGATACGCAGTATTTT. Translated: CASSTLRGSGEGTDTQYF.

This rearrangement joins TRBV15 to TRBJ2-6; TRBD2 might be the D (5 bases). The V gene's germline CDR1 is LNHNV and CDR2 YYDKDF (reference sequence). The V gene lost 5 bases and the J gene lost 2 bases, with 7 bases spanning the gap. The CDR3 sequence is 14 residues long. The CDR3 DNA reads TGTGCCACCAGCGGACTGGCTGGGGCCAACGTCCTGACTTTC. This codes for CATSGLAGANVLTF.

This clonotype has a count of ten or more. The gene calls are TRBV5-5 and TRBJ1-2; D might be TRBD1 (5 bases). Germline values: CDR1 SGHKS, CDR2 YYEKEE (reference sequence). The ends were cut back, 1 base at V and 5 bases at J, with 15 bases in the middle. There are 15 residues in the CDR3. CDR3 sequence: CASSLFQGPGYGYTF. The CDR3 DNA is TGTGCCAGCAGCTTGTTTCAGGGCCCGGGGTATGGCTACACCTTC.

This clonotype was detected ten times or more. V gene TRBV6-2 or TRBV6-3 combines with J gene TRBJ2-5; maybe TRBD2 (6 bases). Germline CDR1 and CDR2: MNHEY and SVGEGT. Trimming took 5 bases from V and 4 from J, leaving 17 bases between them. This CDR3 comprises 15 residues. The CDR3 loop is CASSGGASEPETQYF. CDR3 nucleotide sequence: TGTGCCAGCAGTGGAGGCGCTAGCGAGCCAGAGACCCAGTACTTC.

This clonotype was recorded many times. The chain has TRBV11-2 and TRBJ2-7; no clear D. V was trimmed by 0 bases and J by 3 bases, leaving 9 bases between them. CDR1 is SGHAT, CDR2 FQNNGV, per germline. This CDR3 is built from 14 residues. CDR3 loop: CASSLDLNNYEQYF. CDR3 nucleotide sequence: TGTGCCAGCAGCTTAGATCTGAACAACTACGAGCAGTACTTC.